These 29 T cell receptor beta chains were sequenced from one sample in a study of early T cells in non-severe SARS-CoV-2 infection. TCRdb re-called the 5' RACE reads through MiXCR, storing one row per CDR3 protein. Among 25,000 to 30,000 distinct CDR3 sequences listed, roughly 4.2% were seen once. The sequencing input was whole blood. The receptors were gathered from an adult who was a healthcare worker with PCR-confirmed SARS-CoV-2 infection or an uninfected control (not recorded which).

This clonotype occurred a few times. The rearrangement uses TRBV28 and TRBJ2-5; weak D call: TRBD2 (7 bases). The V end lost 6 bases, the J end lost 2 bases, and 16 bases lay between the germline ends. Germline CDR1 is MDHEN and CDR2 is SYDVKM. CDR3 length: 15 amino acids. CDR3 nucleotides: TGTGCCAGCAGATCTCCGAGGGGGGGGCAAGAGACCCAGTACTTC. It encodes CASRSPRGGQETQYF.

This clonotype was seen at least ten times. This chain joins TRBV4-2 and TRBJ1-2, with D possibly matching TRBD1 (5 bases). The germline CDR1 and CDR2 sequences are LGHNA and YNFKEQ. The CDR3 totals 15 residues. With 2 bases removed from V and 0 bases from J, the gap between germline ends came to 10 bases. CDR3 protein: CASSQPSTANYGYTF. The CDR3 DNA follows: TGTGCCAGCAGCCAACCCTCGACAGCTAACTATGGCTACACCTTC.

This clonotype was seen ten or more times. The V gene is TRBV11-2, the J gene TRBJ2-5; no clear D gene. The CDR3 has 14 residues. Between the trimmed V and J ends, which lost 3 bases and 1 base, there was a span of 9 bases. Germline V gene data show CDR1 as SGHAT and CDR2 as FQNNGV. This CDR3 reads CASSLVAAQETQYF. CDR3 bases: TGTGCCAGCAGCTTGGTGGCAGCCCAAGAGACCCAGTACTTC.

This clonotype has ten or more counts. The CDR3: CASTPRQDYGYTF. Written as DNA, the CDR3 is TGTGCCAGCACCCCTCGACAGGACTATGGCTACACCTTC. V and J are TRBV12-3 or TRBV12-4 and TRBJ1-2, with a possible D match to TRBD1 (6 bases). The CDR3 contains 13 residues. Trimming stripped 7 bases from V and 3 bases from J, with 12 bases between.

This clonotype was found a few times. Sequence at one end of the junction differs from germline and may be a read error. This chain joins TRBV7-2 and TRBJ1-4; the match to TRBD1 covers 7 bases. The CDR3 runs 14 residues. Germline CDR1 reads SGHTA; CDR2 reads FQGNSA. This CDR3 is CVSSEGTVSEKLFF. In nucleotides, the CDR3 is TGTGTCAGCAGCGAGGGGACAGTATCTGAAAAACTGTTTTTT.

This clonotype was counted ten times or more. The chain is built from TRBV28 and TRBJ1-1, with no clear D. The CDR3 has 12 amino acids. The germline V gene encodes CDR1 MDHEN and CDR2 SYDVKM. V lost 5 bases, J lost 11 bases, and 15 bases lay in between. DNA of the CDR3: TGTGCCAGCAGTCCCCTAGAGGGTCTGGCTTTCTTT. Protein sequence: CASSPLEGLAFF.

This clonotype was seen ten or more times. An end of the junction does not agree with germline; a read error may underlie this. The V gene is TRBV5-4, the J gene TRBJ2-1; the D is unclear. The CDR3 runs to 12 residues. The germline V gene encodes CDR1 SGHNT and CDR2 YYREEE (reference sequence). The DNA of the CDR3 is TGTGCCAGCAGTTACGACACGCCAACCCAAATCTTC. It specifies CASSYDTPTQIF.

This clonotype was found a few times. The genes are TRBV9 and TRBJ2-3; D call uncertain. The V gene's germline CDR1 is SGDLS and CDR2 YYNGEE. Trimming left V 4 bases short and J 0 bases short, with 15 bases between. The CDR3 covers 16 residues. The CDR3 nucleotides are TGTGCCAGCAGCTCAAACCGGGCTACCAGCACAGATACGCAGTATTTT. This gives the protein CASSSNRATSTDTQYF.

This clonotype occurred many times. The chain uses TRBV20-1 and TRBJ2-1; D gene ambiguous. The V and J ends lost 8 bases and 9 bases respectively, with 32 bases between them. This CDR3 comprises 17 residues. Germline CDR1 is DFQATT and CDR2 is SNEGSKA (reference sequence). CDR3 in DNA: TGCAGTCCAACGGGTCCTATGAGGATGAGGTGGACGAGTGAGCAGTTCTTC. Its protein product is CSPTGPMRMRWTSEQFF.

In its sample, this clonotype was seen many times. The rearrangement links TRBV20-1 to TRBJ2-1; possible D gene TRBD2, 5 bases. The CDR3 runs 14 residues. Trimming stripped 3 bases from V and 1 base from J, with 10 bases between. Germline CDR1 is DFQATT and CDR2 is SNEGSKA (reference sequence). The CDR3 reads CSARSERSYNEQFF. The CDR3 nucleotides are TGCAGTGCTAGGTCGGAGCGGTCCTACAATGAGCAGTTCTTC.

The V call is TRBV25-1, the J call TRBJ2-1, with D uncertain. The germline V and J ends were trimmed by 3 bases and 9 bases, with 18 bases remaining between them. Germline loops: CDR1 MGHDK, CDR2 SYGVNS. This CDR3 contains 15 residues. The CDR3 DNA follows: TGTGCCAGCAGTGATCAGCGTATGGAAACGGGTGAGCAGTTCTTC. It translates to CASSDQRMETGEQFF.

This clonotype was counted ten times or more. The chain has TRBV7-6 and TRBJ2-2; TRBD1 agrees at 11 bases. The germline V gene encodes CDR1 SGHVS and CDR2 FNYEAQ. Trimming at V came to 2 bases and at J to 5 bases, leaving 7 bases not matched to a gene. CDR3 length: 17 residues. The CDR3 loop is CASSLPRTGGHTGELFF. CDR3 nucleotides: TGTGCCAGCAGCTTACCTCGGACAGGGGGCCATACCGGGGAGCTGTTTTTT. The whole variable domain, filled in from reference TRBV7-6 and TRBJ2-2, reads GAGVSQSPRYKVTKRGQDVALRCDPISGHVSLYWYRQALGQGPEFLTYFNYEAQQDKSGLPNDRFSAERPEGSISTLTIQRTEQRDSAMYRCASSLPRTGGHTGELFFGEGSRLTVL.

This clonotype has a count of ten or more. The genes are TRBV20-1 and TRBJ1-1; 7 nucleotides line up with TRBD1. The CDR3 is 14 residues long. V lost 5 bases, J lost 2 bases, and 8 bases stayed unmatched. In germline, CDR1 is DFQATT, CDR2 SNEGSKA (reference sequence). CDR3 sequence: CSASTGLRNTEAFF. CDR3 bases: TGCAGTGCTTCGACAGGGCTACGTAACACTGAAGCTTTCTTT.

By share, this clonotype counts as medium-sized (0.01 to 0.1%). The CDR3 reads CASLDRGPLISGANVLTF. The CDR3 nucleotides read TGTGCCAGCCTCGACAGGGGCCCGTTGATCTCTGGGGCCAACGTCCTGACTTTC. The chain is built from TRBV12-3 or TRBV12-4 and TRBJ2-6; 8 positions match TRBD1. This CDR3 region has 18 residues. The junction had 12 bases not matched to a gene; V was cut back by 8 bases and J by 0 bases.

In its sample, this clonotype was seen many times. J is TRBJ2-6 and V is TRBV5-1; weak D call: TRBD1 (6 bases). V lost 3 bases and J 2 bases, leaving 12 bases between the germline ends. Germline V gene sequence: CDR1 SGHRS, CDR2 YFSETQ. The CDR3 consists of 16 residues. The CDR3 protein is CASSYLGQPGANVLTF. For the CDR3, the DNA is TGCGCCAGCAGCTACTTGGGACAACCTGGGGCCAACGTCCTGACTTTC.

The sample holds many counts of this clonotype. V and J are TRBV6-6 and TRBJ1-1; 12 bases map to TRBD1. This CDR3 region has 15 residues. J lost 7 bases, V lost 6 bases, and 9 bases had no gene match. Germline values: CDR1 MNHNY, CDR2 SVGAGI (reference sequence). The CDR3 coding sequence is TGTGCCAGCAGCTCCCCGGGACAGGGGGCTAATGAAGCTTTCTTT. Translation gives CASSSPGQGANEAFF.

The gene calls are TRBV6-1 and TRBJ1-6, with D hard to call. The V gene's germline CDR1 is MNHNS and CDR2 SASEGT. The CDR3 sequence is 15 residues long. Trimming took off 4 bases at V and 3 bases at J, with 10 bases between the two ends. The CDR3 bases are TGTGCCAGCAGTGCAGACCGAAGCTATAATTCACCCCTCCACTTT. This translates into CASSADRSYNSPLHF.

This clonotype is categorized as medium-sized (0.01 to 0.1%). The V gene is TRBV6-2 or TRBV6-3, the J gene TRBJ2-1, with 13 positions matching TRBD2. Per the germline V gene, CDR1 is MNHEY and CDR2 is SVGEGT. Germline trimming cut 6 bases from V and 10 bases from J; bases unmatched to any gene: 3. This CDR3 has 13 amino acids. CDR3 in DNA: TGTGCCAGCAGAACTAGCGGGAGGGACGAGCAGTTCTTC. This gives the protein CASRTSGRDEQFF.

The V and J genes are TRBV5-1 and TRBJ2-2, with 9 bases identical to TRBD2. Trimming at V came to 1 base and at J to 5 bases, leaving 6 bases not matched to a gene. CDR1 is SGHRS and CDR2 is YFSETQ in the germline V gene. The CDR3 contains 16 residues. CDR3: CASSLIPSGATGELFF. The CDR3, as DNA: TGCGCCAGCAGCTTGATCCCTAGCGGGGCGACCGGGGAGCTGTTTTTT.

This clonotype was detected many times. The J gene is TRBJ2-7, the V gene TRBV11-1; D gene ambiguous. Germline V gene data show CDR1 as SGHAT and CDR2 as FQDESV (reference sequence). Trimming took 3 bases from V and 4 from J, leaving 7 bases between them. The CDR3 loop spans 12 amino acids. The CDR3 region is CASSFSAYEQYF. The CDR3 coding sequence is TGTGCCAGCAGCTTCTCAGCTTACGAGCAGTACTTC.

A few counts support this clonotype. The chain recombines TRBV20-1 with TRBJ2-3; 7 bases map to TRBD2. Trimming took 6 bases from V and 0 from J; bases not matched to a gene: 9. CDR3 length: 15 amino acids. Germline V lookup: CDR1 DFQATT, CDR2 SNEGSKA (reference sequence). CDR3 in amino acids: CSANLLARSTDTQYF. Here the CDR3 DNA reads TGCAGTGCGAACCTACTAGCGAGAAGCACAGATACGCAGTATTTT.

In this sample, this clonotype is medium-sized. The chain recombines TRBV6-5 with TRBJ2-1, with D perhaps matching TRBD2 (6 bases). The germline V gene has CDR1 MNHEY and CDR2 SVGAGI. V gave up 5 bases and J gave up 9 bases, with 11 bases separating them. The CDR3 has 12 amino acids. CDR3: CASSVVGGEQFF. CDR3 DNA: TGTGCCAGCAGTGTCGTGGGGGGTGAGCAGTTCTTC.

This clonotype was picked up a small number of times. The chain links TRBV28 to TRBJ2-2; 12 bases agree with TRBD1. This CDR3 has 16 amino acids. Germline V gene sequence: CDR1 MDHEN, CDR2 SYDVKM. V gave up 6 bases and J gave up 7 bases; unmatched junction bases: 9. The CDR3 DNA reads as TGTGCCAGCAGGTCCGGGACAGGGGGCATTGGCGGGGAGCTGTTTTTT. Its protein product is CASRSGTGGIGGELFF.

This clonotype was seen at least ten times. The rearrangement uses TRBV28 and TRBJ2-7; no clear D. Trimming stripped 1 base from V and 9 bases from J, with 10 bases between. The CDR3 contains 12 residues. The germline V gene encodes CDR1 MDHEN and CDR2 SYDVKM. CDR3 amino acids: CASSLSGLGQYF. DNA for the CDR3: TGTGCCAGCAGTTTATCCGGGCTTGGGCAGTACTTC.

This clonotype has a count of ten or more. CDR3 protein: CASSLQGGDTDTQYF. The CDR3 nucleotides are TGTGCCAGCAGCCTACAGGGGGGAGATACAGATACGCAGTATTTT. The genes are TRBV2 and TRBJ2-3; TRBD1 aligns across 8 bases. CDR1 and CDR2 (germline): SNHLY, FYNNEI. This CDR3 has 15 residues. J was trimmed by 3 bases and V by 6 bases; bases with no gene match: 8.

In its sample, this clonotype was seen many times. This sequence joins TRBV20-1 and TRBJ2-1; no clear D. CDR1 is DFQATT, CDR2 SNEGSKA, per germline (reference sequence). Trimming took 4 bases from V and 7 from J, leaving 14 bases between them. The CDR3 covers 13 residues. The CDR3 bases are TGCAGTGCTATAAATCCAGGAAAGAATGAGCAGTTCTTC. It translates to CSAINPGKNEQFF.

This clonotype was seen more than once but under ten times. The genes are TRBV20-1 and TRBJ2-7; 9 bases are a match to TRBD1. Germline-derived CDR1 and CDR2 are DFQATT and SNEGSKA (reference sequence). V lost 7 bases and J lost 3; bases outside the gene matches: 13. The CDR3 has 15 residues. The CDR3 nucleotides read TGCAGTGACCAAGACCGCGGACAGGGGTGCTACGAGCAGTACTTC. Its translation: CSDQDRGQGCYEQYF.

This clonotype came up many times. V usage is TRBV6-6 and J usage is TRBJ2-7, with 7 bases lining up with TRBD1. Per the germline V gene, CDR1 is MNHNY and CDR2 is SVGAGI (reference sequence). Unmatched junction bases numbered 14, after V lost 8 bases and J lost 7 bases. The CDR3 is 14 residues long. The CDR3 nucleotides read TGTGCCAGCTTTGGACAGGACCCGTCGGAAGAGCAGTACTTC. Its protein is CASFGQDPSEEQYF.

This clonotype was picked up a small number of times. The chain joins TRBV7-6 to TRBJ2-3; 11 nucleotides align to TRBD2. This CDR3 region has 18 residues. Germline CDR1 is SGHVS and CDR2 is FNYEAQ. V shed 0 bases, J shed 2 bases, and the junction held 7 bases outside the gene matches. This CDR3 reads CASSLATLAGGLTDTQYF. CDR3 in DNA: TGTGCCAGCAGCTTAGCTACTTTAGCGGGGGGGCTCACAGATACGCAGTATTTT.